Listed below are T cell receptor beta chains from one sample, sequenced in a study of T cell repertoires in cytomegalovirus infection. One entry per CDR3 protein results from TCRdb running MiXCR on the reads. This table holds approximately 500,000 distinct CDR3 sequences, 15% to 20% found once. The sequencing input was CD8+ T cells from PBMCs. These receptor sequences come from a human donor in good health (CMV status not recorded). Some clones in this sample may be carry-over from other donors' samples. The CDR3 runs from the conserved cysteine through the conserved F or W. A D gene is named only where the DNA matches it firmly. Clone size is stated in some rows and not others, as once, few, many or a class when expanded.

D gene: TRBD2
V gene: TRBV27
J gene: TRBJ2-7
clone size: many
CDR3 DNA: TGTGCCAGCATTCGTAGCGGGAAGGGAGGCGAGCAGTACTTC
CDR3 protein: CASIRSGKGGEQYF

D gene: NA
V gene: TRBV11-2
J gene: TRBJ1-5
clone size: many
CDR3 DNA: TGTGCCAGCAGCTTAGATGTGGTTCAGCCCCAGCATTTT
CDR3 protein: CASSLDVVQPQHF

D gene: TRBD1
V gene: TRBV5-6
J gene: TRBJ1-2
clone size: NA
CDR3 DNA: TGTGCCAGCAGCAGGGATGGCAGGGGGCGCCGAGGGGATGGCTACACCTTC
CDR3 protein: CASSRDGRGRRGDGYTF

D gene: TRBD1
V gene: TRBV4-2
J gene: TRBJ1-5
clone size: few
CDR3 DNA: TGTGCCAGCAGCGAGGACAGGGGTGTGACGACCCAGCATTTT
CDR3 protein: CASSEDRGVTTQHF

D gene: NA
V gene: TRBV12-3/TRBV12-4
J gene: TRBJ2-5
clone size: few
CDR3 DNA: TGTGCCAGCAGACCCGGGACGGTTGAGACCCAGTACTTC
CDR3 protein: CASRPGTVETQYF

D gene: NA
V gene: TRBV10-3
J gene: TRBJ2-2
clone size: few
CDR3 DNA: TGTGCCATCATGGATAACACCGGGGAGCTGTTTTTT
CDR3 protein: CAIMDNTGELFF

D gene: TRBD1
V gene: TRBV7-9
J gene: TRBJ1-1
clone size: many
CDR3 DNA: TGTGCCAGCAGCGGAAGACAGGGGGCCTCCACTGAAGCTTTCTTT
CDR3 protein: CASSGRQGASTEAFF

D gene: NA
V gene: TRBV5-6
J gene: TRBJ2-2
clone size: many
CDR3 DNA: TGTGCCAGCAGTTCTACGGCCTCGCCAAACACCGGGGAGCTGTTTTTT
CDR3 protein: CASSSTASPNTGELFF

D gene: NA
V gene: TRBV19
J gene: TRBJ1-2
clone size: NA
CDR3 DNA: TGTGCCAGTAGGCCCTCGGGACCGACCTATGGCTACACCTTC
CDR3 protein: CASRPSGPTYGYTF

D gene: NA
V gene: TRBV27
J gene: TRBJ1-1
clone size: few
CDR3 DNA: TGTGCCAGCAGTTTACAGGGTCCGGCCAGGGACTCCACTGAAGCTTTCTTT
CDR3 protein: CASSLQGPARDSTEAFF

D gene: NA
V gene: TRBV7-6
J gene: TRBJ2-1
clone size: many
CDR3 DNA: TGTGCCAGCAGCTTAGATCAAGACCCCGGGATCTACAATGAGCAGTTCTTC
CDR3 protein: CASSLDQDPGIYNEQFF

D gene: TRBD1
V gene: TRBV9
J gene: TRBJ1-6
clone size: NA
CDR3 DNA: TGTGCCAGCAGCGTTGGGACAGGGAATTCACCCCTCCACTTT
CDR3 protein: CASSVGTGNSPLHF

D gene: TRBD2
V gene: TRBV14
J gene: TRBJ2-5
clone size: NA
CDR3 DNA: TGTGCCAGCAGCCATCGTGGGCTAGCGGCCCTCGAAGAGACCCAGTGCTTC
CDR3 protein: CASSHRGLAALEETQCF

D gene: TRBD2
V gene: TRBV12-3/TRBV12-4
J gene: TRBJ2-5
clone size: many
CDR3 DNA: TGTGCCAGCAGTGCCAATACGCTCCTTAGAGCGGGAGCTCGTGAGACCCAGTACTTC
CDR3 protein: CASSANTLLRAGARETQYF

D gene: NA
V gene: TRBV20-1
J gene: TRBJ2-1
clone size: few
CDR3 DNA: TGCAGTGCTAGAGTGGACGGGGGCTTTTACAATGAGCAGTTCTTC
CDR3 protein: CSARVDGGFYNEQFF

D gene: TRBD1
V gene: TRBV3-1
J gene: TRBJ2-4
clone size: NA
CDR3 DNA: TGTGCCAGCAGCCAAGGTAACAAGGGGGCGGCCAAAAACATTCAGTACTTC
CDR3 protein: CASSQGNKGAAKNIQYF

D gene: NA
V gene: TRBV20-1
J gene: TRBJ1-2
clone size: few
CDR3 DNA: TGCAGTGCTAGAGAACAGGGCGACTATGGCTACACCTTC
CDR3 protein: CSAREQGDYGYTF

D gene: NA
V gene: TRBV25-1
J gene: TRBJ2-1
clone size: once
CDR3 DNA: TGTGCCAGCAGTGAGCGGTACAATGAGCAGTTCTTC
CDR3 protein: CASSERYNEQFF

D gene: TRBD1
V gene: TRBV6-1
J gene: TRBJ1-6
clone size: many
CDR3 DNA: TGTGCCAGCAGATTGACAGGGGTCCCCTATAATTCACCCCTCCACTTT
CDR3 protein: CASRLTGVPYNSPLHF

D gene: TRBD2
V gene: TRBV6-6
J gene: TRBJ2-1
clone size: NA
CDR3 DNA: TGTGCCAGCAGTTATCATTCGACTAGCGGTTACGTCTCCTACAATGAGCAGTTCTTC
CDR3 protein: CASSYHSTSGYVSYNEQFF

D gene: NA
V gene: TRBV4-1
J gene: TRBJ2-6
clone size: few
CDR3 DNA: TGCGCCAGCAGCCAAGGTGTTAGTATAGGGCCCAACGTCCTGACTTTC
CDR3 protein: CASSQGVSIGPNVLTF

D gene: TRBD1
V gene: TRBV12-3/TRBV12-4
J gene: TRBJ2-2
clone size: many
CDR3 DNA: TGTGCCAGCACCTTGACAGGGGGGGGGACCGGGGAGCTGTTTTTT
CDR3 protein: CASTLTGGGTGELFF

D gene: NA
V gene: TRBV27
J gene: TRBJ2-7
clone size: NA
CDR3 DNA: TGTGCCAGCAGTTTAACAGGGAGTGACTACGAGCAGTACTTC
CDR3 protein: CASSLTGSDYEQYF

D gene: NA
V gene: TRBV19
J gene: TRBJ1-1
clone size: few
CDR3 DNA: TGTGCCAGTAGTAAAGGGGTGTTACACTTGAACACTGAAGCTTTCTTT
CDR3 protein: CASSKGVLHLNTEAFF

D gene: NA
V gene: TRBV7-2
J gene: TRBJ1-3
clone size: many
CDR3 DNA: TGTGCCAGCAGAGCCGGGACCTTTTTCTCTGGAAACACCATATATTTT
CDR3 protein: CASRAGTFFSGNTIYF